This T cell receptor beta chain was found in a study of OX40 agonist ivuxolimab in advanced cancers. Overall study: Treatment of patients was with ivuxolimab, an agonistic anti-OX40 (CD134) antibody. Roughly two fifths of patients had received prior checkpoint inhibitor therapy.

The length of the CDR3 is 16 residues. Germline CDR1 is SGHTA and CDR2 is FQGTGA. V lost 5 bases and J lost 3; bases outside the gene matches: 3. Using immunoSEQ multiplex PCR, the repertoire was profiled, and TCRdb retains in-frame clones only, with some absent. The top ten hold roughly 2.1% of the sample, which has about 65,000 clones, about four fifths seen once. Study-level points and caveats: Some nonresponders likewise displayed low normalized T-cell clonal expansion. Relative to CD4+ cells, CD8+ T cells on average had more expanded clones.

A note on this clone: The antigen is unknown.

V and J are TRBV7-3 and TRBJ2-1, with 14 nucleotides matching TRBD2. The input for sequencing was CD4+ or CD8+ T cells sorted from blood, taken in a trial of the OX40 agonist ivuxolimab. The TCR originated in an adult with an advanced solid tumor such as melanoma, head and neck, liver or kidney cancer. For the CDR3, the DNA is TGTGCCAGCAGCCAGGGGACTAGCGGGAGCTACAATGAGCAGTTCTTC. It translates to CASSQGTSGSYNEQFF.